The present T cell receptor (beta chain) was sequenced within a study of blood T cell repertoires in COVID-19. Study-wide context: COVID-19 samples collected from the United States, Italy and Spain covered acute and convalescent phases. T cells, B-cell-depleted T cells, or PBMCs provided the cDNA or gDNA that served as material.

Trimming took off 6 bases at V and 4 bases at J, with 8 bases between the two ends. The germline CDR1 and CDR2 sequences are KGHDR and SFDVKD. There are 13 residues in the CDR3. In the original workflow: Reference gene primers were amplified, and this amplification served to estimate nucleated cell counts. Assay: immunoSEQ multiplex PCR; the TCRdb copy retains only in-frame clones and omits some. D and trimming come from the DNA, and the V and J calls and clone size come from that table. The sample lists 75,000 to 90,000 clones, 85% occurring once. The chain couples TRBV24-1 to TRBJ2-2; a possible D gene is TRBD2 (6 bases). The sample comprised peripheral blood. The TCR comes from an elderly man with active or convalescent COVID-19. Here the CDR3 reads CATSRGGTGELFF. As DNA, the CDR3 is TGTGCCACCAGTAGGGGAGGCACCGGGGAGCTGTTTTTT.